These 22 T cell receptor beta chains were all obtained from the same sample, sequenced in a study of OX40 agonist ivuxolimab in advanced cancers. Here immunoSEQ multiplex PCR was the method, and the copy in TCRdb shows in-frame clones only, minus some. The profile shows about 68,000 clones, approximately 81% of them singletons. The sequences come from CD4+ or CD8+ T cells sorted from blood, collected in a trial of the OX40 agonist ivuxolimab. All receptors come from an adult with an advanced solid tumor such as melanoma, head and neck, liver or kidney cancer.

This chain uses TRBV7-6 with TRBJ2-3; 7 bases agree with TRBD1. CDR1 is SGHVS, CDR2 FNYEAQ, per germline. The CDR3 totals 15 residues. V was pared by 4 bases and J by 5 bases, with 9 bases of the junction left unmatched. The CDR3 bases are TGTGCCAGCAGCTATACAGGGGAAGGATTAGATACGCAGTATTTT. It encodes CASSYTGEGLDTQYF.

The rearrangement joins TRBV27 to TRBJ2-5; a possible D gene is TRBD2 (7 bases). The germline V gene encodes CDR1 MNHEY and CDR2 SMNVEV (reference sequence). This CDR3 has 16 amino acids. Trimming pared 6 bases from V and 7 bases from J, leaving 24 bases between. CDR3 amino acids: CASSLLPGAGVGTQYF. In DNA form, the CDR3 reads TGTGCCAGCAGCCTCCTTCCGGGGGCGGGGGTAGGGACCCAGTACTTC.

The chain joins TRBV19 to TRBJ1-1, with D possibly being TRBD1 (5 bases). Trimming removed 6 bases from V and 11 bases from J, with 19 bases in between. The length of the CDR3 is 13 residues. Germline-derived CDR1 and CDR2 are LNHDA and SQIVND (reference sequence). The CDR3 DNA is TGTGCCAGTAGATGGCGTGAGGGGCATCTGGCTTTCTTT. Residues: CASRWREGHLAFF.

The J gene is TRBJ1-3, the V gene TRBV7-9; D is undetermined. Trimming shortened V by 0 bases and J by 3 bases, and 12 bases separated the two germline ends. Germline loops: CDR1 SEHNR, CDR2 FQNEAQ (reference sequence). The CDR3 runs 16 residues. CDR3 in amino acids: CASSLALREGGNTIYF. The CDR3, as DNA: TGTGCCAGCAGCTTAGCGCTTAGAGAAGGTGGAAACACCATATATTTT.

The chain carries TRBV19 and TRBJ1-5; D is undetermined. This CDR3 is 16 amino acids long. The V gene's germline CDR1 is LNHDA and CDR2 SQIVND (reference sequence). V lost 5 bases and J lost 0, with 14 bases in between. The CDR3 DNA sequence: TGTGCCAGTAGTTTATATACAGTGCGTAGCAATCAGCCCCAGCATTTT. Protein sequence: CASSLYTVRSNQPQHF.

The chain carries TRBV9 and TRBJ1-6, with D unresolved. Germline values: CDR1 SGDLS, CDR2 YYNGEE. Trimming took off 0 bases at V and 3 bases at J, with 4 bases between the two ends. There are 14 residues in the CDR3. This CDR3 is CASSVVGYNSPLHF. The DNA for the CDR3 is TGTGCCAGCAGCGTAGTCGGCTATAATTCACCCCTCCACTTT.

The J gene is TRBJ1-1, the V gene TRBV10-3, with TRBD1 matching 8 bases. With V trimmed by 8 bases and J by 1 base, 3 bases remained unmatched. Germline V CDR1 and CDR2: ENHRY, SYGVKD. The CDR3 sequence is 13 residues long. CDR3 DNA: TGTGCCATCGCTGGACAGGGGAACACTGAAGCTTTCTTT. This translates into CAIAGQGNTEAFF.

The chain employs TRBV7-2 and TRBJ1-6; D is undetermined. Germline values: CDR1 SGHTA, CDR2 FQGNSA. V was trimmed by 1 base and J by 6 bases, leaving 10 bases between them. The CDR3 spans 15 residues. The DNA for the CDR3 is TGTGCCAGCAGCTTAGATACAGCGGCTAATTCACCCCTCCACTTT. It yields the protein CASSLDTAANSPLHF.

J is TRBJ2-7 and V is TRBV18, with 10 bases identical to TRBD1. Trimming took 3 bases from V and 0 from J; bases not matched to a gene: 2. The CDR3 has 15 amino acids. CDR1 is KGHSH and CDR2 is LQKENI in the germline V gene. The CDR3 region is CASSPGQGTSYEQYF. The CDR3 region has the DNA TGTGCCAGCTCACCGGGACAGGGGACCTCCTACGAGCAGTACTTC.

The chain combines TRBV5-1 with TRBJ2-5; 7 bases are a match to TRBD1. Germline loops: CDR1 SGHRS, CDR2 YFSETQ. V shed 3 bases, J shed 3 bases, and the junction held 5 bases outside the gene matches. There are 14 residues in the CDR3. DNA of the CDR3: TGCGCCAGCAGCTCCGGGACAGTTAAAGAGACCCAGTACTTC. This codes for CASSSGTVKETQYF. Combining the CDR3 with reference TRBV5-1 and TRBJ2-5 gives the whole variable domain KAGVTQTPRYLIKTRGQQVTLSCSPISGHRSVSWYQQTPGQGLQFLFEYFSETQRNKGNFPGRFSGRQFSNSRSEMNVSTLELGDSALYLCASSSGTVKETQYFGPGTRLLVL.

This clone appeared a few times. V gene TRBV5-4 combines with J gene TRBJ1-1, with 9 bases lining up with TRBD1. Germline V CDR1 and CDR2: SGHNT, YYREEE (reference sequence). V lost 4 bases, J lost 7 bases, and 11 bases stayed unmatched. The CDR3 length is 15 residues. CDR3 sequence reads: CASSPDFGQGHEAFF. In DNA, the CDR3 is TGTGCCAGCAGCCCTGACTTTGGACAGGGGCATGAAGCTTTCTTT.

This clone was counted a single time. This chain connects TRBV25-1 to TRBJ1-4; no clear D gene. The CDR3 runs 18 residues. V gave up 1 base and J gave up 8 bases, with 23 bases separating them. Germline values: CDR1 MGHDK, CDR2 SYGVNS. CDR3 sequence reads: CASSESGSTGFTLEKLFF. The DNA for the CDR3 is TGTGCCAGCAGTGAATCTGGGTCAACTGGGTTCACCCTGGAAAAACTGTTTTTT.

This chain joins TRBV6-5 and TRBJ2-1; D remains unclear. The CDR3 runs 13 residues. The germline CDR1 and CDR2 sequences are MNHEY and SVGAGI. The V end was cut by 2 bases, the J end by 6 bases, with 8 bases between. CDR3 bases: TGTGCCAGCAGTTACCCAGCCGTCAATGAGCAGTTCTTC. Its translation: CASSYPAVNEQFF.

This clone was counted only a few times. The chain couples TRBV11-1 to TRBJ1-2; D is ambiguous. Germline CDR1 SGHAT, CDR2 FQDESV (reference sequence). Trimming shortened V by 1 base and J by 4 bases, and 7 bases separated the two germline ends. The CDR3 has 13 residues. CDR3 coding DNA: TGTGCCAGCAGCTTAGGACCCCCCTATGGCTACACCTTC. Its protein product is CASSLGPPYGYTF.

V gene TRBV29-1 combines with J gene TRBJ1-2; 10 nucleotides agree with TRBD1. V shed 3 bases, J shed 6 bases, and the junction held 4 bases outside the gene matches. The CDR3 spans 13 residues. Germline values: CDR1 SQVTM, CDR2 ANQGSEA. In DNA, the CDR3 is TGCAGCGTTGAGATGGGACAGGGGCATGGCTACACCTTC. It specifies CSVEMGQGHGYTF. The entire variable domain, with the rest obtained from reference TRBV29-1 and TRBJ1-2, is as follows: SAVISQKPSRDICQRGTSLTIQCQVDSQVTMMFWYRQQPGQSLTLIATANQGSEATYESGFVIDKFPISRPNLTFSTLTVSNMSPEDSSIYLCSVEMGQGHGYTFGSGTRLTVV.

The chain carries TRBV18 and TRBJ2-2; a weak D match, TRBD2 (5 bases). The ends were cut back, 6 bases at V and 5 bases at J, with 16 bases in the middle. Germline lookup yields CDR1 KGHSH and CDR2 LQKENI. The CDR3 totals 15 residues. In DNA, the CDR3 is TGTGCCAGCTCGCGAGGGTTGGCGTCGACCGGGGAGCTGTTTTTT. This encodes CASSRGLASTGELFF. Supplemented by reference TRBV18 and TRBJ2-2, the full variable domain reads NAGVMQNPRHLVRRRGQEARLRCSPMKGHSHVYWYRQLPEEGLKFMVYLQKENIIDESGMPKERFSAEFPKEGPSILRIQQVVRGDSAAYFCASSRGLASTGELFFGEGSRLTVL.

The chain couples TRBV7-2 to TRBJ1-2, with D possibly TRBD1 on 5 matching bases. The CDR3 consists of 14 residues. Germline CDR1 reads SGHTA; CDR2 reads FQGNSA. V was cut by 1 base and J by 8 bases, with 14 bases left in between. This CDR3 reads CASSLGGFTGGYTF. The DNA of the CDR3 is TGTGCCAGCAGCTTAGGGGGTTTCACAGGCGGCTACACCTTC.

CDR3 amino acids: CASSPTGGNEKLFF. In DNA, the CDR3 is TGTGCCAGCTCACCAACAGGGGGTAATGAAAAACTGTTTTTT. V and J are TRBV18 and TRBJ1-4; 8 nucleotides align to TRBD1. The CDR3 has 14 amino acids. The germline CDR1 and CDR2 sequences are KGHSH and LQKENI. The V segment lost 2 bases and the J segment 4 bases; nucleotides outside the gene matches: 0.

The CDR3 region is CASSSQGQGYNEQFF. CDR3 sequence (DNA): TGTGCCAGCAGTTCCCAGGGGCAGGGTTACAATGAGCAGTTCTTC. The V gene is TRBV6-6, the J gene TRBJ2-1, with a weak D call TRBD1 (6 bases). The V end was cut by 4 bases, the J end by 4 bases, with 14 bases between. Germline V gene sequence: CDR1 MNHNY, CDR2 SVGAGI (reference sequence). This CDR3 region has 15 residues.

CDR3: CAISAGVGGDETEAFF. The CDR3 DNA follows: TGTGCCATCAGTGCGGGTGTTGGAGGGGACGAGACTGAAGCTTTCTTT. The rearrangement joins TRBV10-3 to TRBJ1-1, with a tentative D call TRBD1 (5 bases). The length of the CDR3 is 16 residues. CDR1 is ENHRY, CDR2 SYGVKD, per germline. The V end was cut by 4 bases, the J end by 5 bases, with 20 bases between.

The chain employs TRBV5-1 and TRBJ2-7, with D perhaps matching TRBD2 (6 bases). The CDR3 loop spans 16 amino acids. Trimming pared 4 bases from V and 0 bases from J, leaving 17 bases between. Germline CDR1 SGHRS, CDR2 YFSETQ. CDR3 in DNA: TGCGCCAGCAGCCGGGCAGGCGGGGCTACCTCCTACGAGCAGTACTTC. Residues: CASSRAGGATSYEQYF.

The rearrangement joins TRBV2 to TRBJ1-5; TRBD1 might be the D (5 bases). Between the trimmed V and J ends, which lost 7 bases and 3 bases, there was a span of 10 bases. Germline assignment: CDR1 SNHLY and CDR2 FYNNEI. There are 13 residues in the CDR3. DNA of the CDR3: TGTGCCAGCATCTTGGGACCCAATCAGCCCCAGCATTTT. Protein: CASILGPNQPQHF.